Below, 22 T cell receptor beta chains from the same sample are listed, as sequenced in a study of CD8+CD57+ T cells in acquired aplastic anemia. It was genomic DNA that served as the template for profiling TCR beta VDJ and CDR3. Each CDR3 protein is one row after TCRdb ran MiXCR on the reads. The sample yields roughly 200,000 distinct CDR3 sequences, under 65% seen once. The sample consisted of sorted CD4+, CD8+, or CD8+CD57+ T cells (not recorded which) from PBMCs. Receptors originate from a human donor in good health.

The V gene is TRBV5-1, the J gene TRBJ2-5, with 9 bases fitting TRBD2. Germline CDR1 is SGHRS and CDR2 is YFSETQ. The CDR3 loop spans 15 amino acids. Trimming took 0 bases from V and 5 from J; bases not matched to a gene: 5. CDR3 sequence: CASSLAAGGRETQYF. The CDR3 DNA follows: TGCGCCAGCAGCTTGGCGGCGGGGGGGCGTGAGACCCAGTACTTC.

This sequence joins TRBV15 and TRBJ2-1; 7 nucleotides align to TRBD2. Germline-derived CDR1 and CDR2 are LNHNV and YYDKDF (reference sequence). The CDR3 contains 16 residues. The junction had 7 bases not matched to a gene; V was cut back by 1 base and J by 4 bases. CDR3 sequence: CATSRGRDYLYNEQFF. CDR3 sequence (DNA): TGTGCCACCAGCAGAGGCCGGGACTACCTTTACAATGAGCAGTTCTTC.

Note on this clonotype: It is likely a read error, because the conserved phenylalanine at the end of the CDR3 is missing. The chain is built from TRBV7-9 and TRBJ1-2; D unresolved. Trimming took 5 bases from V and 4 from J, leaving 11 bases between them. The CDR3 extends over 13 amino acids. Germline V gene data show CDR1 as SEHNR and CDR2 as FQNEAQ (reference sequence). The CDR3: CASSQGGSYGYTY. CDR3 sequence (DNA): TGTGCCAGCAGCCAAGGAGGCAGCTATGGCTACACCTAC.

The table lists this clonotype with a count of one. The rearrangement links TRBV19 to TRBJ1-5; TRBD1 matches 8 bases. The germline gives CDR1 LNHDA, CDR2 SQIVND (reference sequence). The length of the CDR3 is 14 residues. V lost 1 base, J lost 7 bases, and 3 bases stayed unmatched. The CDR3 coding sequence is TGTGCCAGTAGTATAGGGACAGGGCGGCAGCCCCAGCATTTT. Its translation is CASSIGTGRQPQHF.

Turning to this clonotype: Possible read error: a much larger clone is one base away. The genes are TRBV7-6 and TRBJ2-7; 9 nucleotides agree with TRBD1. Germline V gives CDR1 SGHVS, CDR2 FNYEAQ. This CDR3 is built from 15 residues. The CDR3 region has the DNA TGTGCCAGCAGCAGGGGACAGGGAGTGATCAATGAGCAGCTCTTC. As protein: CASSRGQGVINEQLF.

The sample holds many counts of this clonotype. The chain has TRBV28 and TRBJ2-7; D is ambiguous. Trimming removed 1 base from V and 0 bases from J, with 10 bases in between. The CDR3 runs 15 residues. In germline, CDR1 is MDHEN, CDR2 SYDVKM. The CDR3 loop is CASSLYTGSSYEQYF. The CDR3 DNA is TGTGCCAGCAGTTTATACACTGGCAGCTCCTACGAGCAGTACTTC.

This clonotype was counted only a few times. A much larger clone sits a single nucleotide away, making a read error possible. The genes are TRBV10-3 and TRBJ2-3; D remains ambiguous. The length of the CDR3 is 14 residues. Germline CDR1 ENHRY, CDR2 SYGVKD. The ends were cut back, 7 bases at V and 5 bases at J, with 16 bases in the middle. CDR3 in DNA: TGTGCCATCACCGACCCTGGTGGCATAGATACGCAGTATTTT. It is translated as CAITDPGGIDTQYF.

V is TRBV9 and J is TRBJ2-7; D might be TRBD1 (5 bases). Trimming removed 0 bases from V and 0 bases from J, with 7 bases in between. This CDR3 contains 14 residues. Germline V gene data show CDR1 as SGDLS and CDR2 as YYNGEE. The CDR3 DNA reads as TGTGCCAGCAGCGTAGGGGGCGTCTCCTACGAGCAGTACTTC. It yields the protein CASSVGGVSYEQYF.

Many counts were recorded for this clonotype. V is TRBV5-8 and J is TRBJ1-6; D call uncertain. The CDR3 has 17 residues. The germline V and J ends were trimmed by 3 bases and 4 bases, with 17 bases remaining between them. Germline CDR1 and CDR2: SGHTS and YDEGEE. CDR3 in amino acids: CASSSSPDYIYNSPLHF. DNA of the CDR3: TGTGCCAGCAGCTCCAGTCCAGACTACATTTATAATTCACCCCTCCACTTT. Full variable domain (remainder filled in from reference TRBV5-8 and TRBJ1-6): EAGVTQSPTHLIKTRGQQATLRCSPISGHTSVYWYQQALGLGLQFLLWYDEGEERNRGNFPPRFSGRQFPNYSSELNVNALELEDSALYLCASSSSPDYIYNSPLHFGNGTRLTVT.

The chain's CDR3 is CASSSLDFLHF. The DNA for the CDR3 is TGTGCCAGTAGTTCCCTGGACTTTCTCCACTTT. The chain combines TRBV19 with TRBJ1-6; D gene uncertain. The CDR3 has 11 residues. The ends were cut back, 5 bases at V and 16 bases at J, with 12 bases in the middle. The germline V gene encodes CDR1 LNHDA and CDR2 SQIVND (reference sequence).

This clonotype was counted a single time. At one of its ends the junction is not consistent with the germline gene, which may arise from a read error. This chain links TRBV19 with TRBJ1-5; the D is unclear. CDR1 LNHDA and CDR2 SQIVND come from the germline V gene (reference sequence). The CDR3 runs 15 residues. CDR3 residues: CAGSISQARNQPQHF. CDR3 coding DNA: TGTGCCGGTAGTATCAGCCAGGCCCGCAATCAGCCCCAGCATTTT.

Notes on this clonotype: Since no conserved phenylalanine or tryptophan closes the CDR3, a read error is the likely cause. The DNA is omitted, as the CDR3 cannot be located on it reliably, and the CDR3 follows TCRdb's listing. This rearrangement joins TRBV12-3 or TRBV12-4 to TRBJ2-3; the table calls TRBD2, which could not be checked here. Counting both end residues, the CDR3 totals 15 amino acids. CDR3 amino acids: CASSPGLAGGPFNSQ.

There are many counts of this clonotype. The chain couples TRBV25-1 to TRBJ1-1; tentative D call: TRBD1 (6 bases). Trimming cost V 6 bases and J 10 bases, with 15 bases left between them. This CDR3 region has 12 residues. Germline CDR1 reads MGHDK; CDR2 reads SYGVNS. CDR3 residues: CASRTGSGGAFF. For the CDR3, the DNA is TGTGCCAGCAGAACAGGGTCAGGTGGAGCTTTCTTT.

This clonotype was observed a single time. V gene TRBV7-9 combines with J gene TRBJ1-2, with 8 nucleotides matching TRBD1. Germline CDR1 SEHNR, CDR2 FQNEAQ (reference sequence). The CDR3 is made up of 13 amino acids. V dropped 5 bases and J dropped 5; count of bases not matched to a gene: 4. The CDR3 sequence is CASSGQGGYGYTF. The DNA of the CDR3 is TGTGCCAGCAGCGGACAGGGAGGATATGGCTACACCTTC.

This clonotype came up many times. The gene calls are TRBV6-5 and TRBJ1-2; 10 bases match TRBD1. V lost 5 bases and J lost 5; bases outside the gene matches: 11. The germline gives CDR1 MNHEY, CDR2 SVGAGI. This CDR3 has 16 amino acids. CDR3 DNA: TGTGCCAGCAGTCCCGTCTCCGGGACAGGGGTTTATGGCTACACCTTC. Translation: CASSPVSGTGVYGYTF.

In its sample, this clonotype was seen once. The chain couples TRBV14 to TRBJ1-2, with a possible D match to TRBD1 (6 bases). This CDR3 has 16 residues. Germline V gives CDR1 SGHDN, CDR2 FVKESK. V lost 0 bases and J lost 7, with 18 bases in between. This CDR3 reads CASSQEGRGPLGGYTF. DNA of the CDR3: TGTGCCAGCAGCCAAGAGGGCCGGGGGCCCTTAGGTGGCTACACCTTC.

The chain couples TRBV29-1 to TRBJ2-1; tentatively, D is TRBD1 (6 bases). The CDR3 sequence is 15 residues long. From germline, CDR1 is SQVTM and CDR2 ANQGSEA. Trimming shortened V by 6 bases and J by 5 bases, and 20 bases separated the two germline ends. The CDR3 region is CSVYTFRGRDNEQFF. The CDR3 DNA reads TGCAGCGTCTATACATTTAGGGGGAGAGACAATGAGCAGTTCTTC.

The rearrangement joins TRBV9 to TRBJ2-7; D is unresolved. This CDR3 contains 14 residues. Germline V gene lookup returns CDR1 SGDLS and CDR2 YYNGEE. Trimming cost V 0 bases and J 0 bases, with 7 bases left between them. The CDR3 sequence: CASSVGQTSYEQYF. The DNA of the CDR3 is TGTGCCAGCAGCGTAGGGCAGACCTCCTACGAGCAGTACTTC. Full variable domain (rest looked up from reference TRBV9 and TRBJ2-7): DSGVTQTPKHLITATGQRVTLRCSPRSGDLSVYWYQQSLDQGLQFLIQYYNGEERAKGNILERFSAQQFPDLHSELNLSSLELGDSALYFCASSVGQTSYEQYFGPGTRLTVT.

The V gene is TRBV7-2, the J gene TRBJ1-3; 7 bases agree with TRBD1. The CDR3 is made up of 16 amino acids. Germline CDR1 is SGHTA and CDR2 is FQGNSA. With V trimmed by 5 bases and J by 4 bases, 11 bases remained unmatched. CDR3 bases: TGTGCCAGCAGCGAAAGACAGGGACTAACAGGAAACACCATATATTTT. Residues: CASSERQGLTGNTIYF.

This clonotype has ten or more counts. This chain connects TRBV14 to TRBJ2-2; 9 nucleotides match TRBD1. In germline, CDR1 is SGHDN, CDR2 FVKESK. With 4 bases clipped from V and 1 base from J, the junction kept 4 bases outside the gene matches. This CDR3 comprises 16 residues. CDR3 in DNA: TGTGCCAGCAGCCCTCGGACAGGGGTGAACACCGGGGAGCTGTTTTTT. The encoded protein is CASSPRTGVNTGELFF.

The chain recombines TRBV29-1 with TRBJ2-3; TRBD1 is a possible D gene (5 bases). V was clipped by 7 bases and J by 2 bases, with 10 bases between them. The CDR3 extends over 12 amino acids. Germline V gene lookup returns CDR1 SQVTM and CDR2 ANQGSEA. CDR3: CSALQDTDTQYF. Here the CDR3 DNA reads TGCAGCGCCCTACAGGACACAGATACGCAGTATTTT.

J is TRBJ2-3 and V is TRBV24-1; 7 nucleotides align to TRBD1. Germline trimming cut 4 bases from V and 0 bases from J; bases unmatched to any gene: 6. CDR3 size: 16 residues. Per the germline V gene, CDR1 is KGHDR and CDR2 is SFDVKD. CDR3 sequence (DNA): TGTGCCACCAGTGACCCGACAGGGAAGAGCACAGATACGCAGTATTTT. This gives the protein CATSDPTGKSTDTQYF.